This TCR beta chain was captured by sequencing in a study of PD-1 blockade in classical Hodgkin lymphoma (dated by TCRdb to 2020 to 2021). For the wider study: Nivolumab dosing was 3 mg/kg intravenously every 2 weeks, continuing until either disease progression or unacceptable toxicity. To define a peripheral blood immune signature of response to PD-1 blockade in classical Hodgkin lymphoma, the study combined TCR beta sequencing with CyTOF.

Genomic DNA was extracted with the Qiagen DNeasy kit from unsorted PBMCs and from negatively selected CD4+ and CD8+ fractions. Using primers that anneal to V and J segments, immunoSEQ multiplex PCR amplified the TCR beta CDR3 regions. A synthetic immune receptor repertoire was used to minimize amplification bias, and any residual bias was removed computationally once sequencing was done. Turning to the authors' computational methods: Custom Python scripts were used to quantify repertoire diversity as the Shannon entropy index. Unsorted, CD4+ and CD8+ repertoires were analyzed separately, except for combined analyses in which CD4+ and CD8+ sequences were merged in silico. A clone counted as expanded when the clone's frequency after treatment rose at least 2-fold relative to C1D1, and clones undetected at baseline were given a pseudocount of 0.5. Singleton clones were defined as clones with 0 or 1 copy at C1D1, and non-singleton clones were defined as clones with 2 or more copies. Clones expanded in unsorted samples were assigned a CD4+, CD8+ or unknown annotation through matching of protein sequences in sorted samples from the same patient. Wilcoxon tests were applied to paired samples to test diversity changes from C1D1 to C4D1. What TCRdb holds here is the immuneACCESS table cut down to in-frame rearrangements. Part of the clones is not present; checked against another copy, under half of the missing clones reflect an unresolved V gene, and the others are unexplained. The DNA was the basis for D and trimming; V, J and clone size are from that table. For this sample the table gives about 7,600 clones, of which roughly 80% were detected only once. 7% to 8.5% of the sample lies in the top ten.

The CDR3 sequence holds 13 residues, the cysteine and phenylalanine included. Solely the CDR3 DNA is kept, with 39 bases framed from the first base. CDR1 and CDR2, looked up from the germline V gene, are SGHRS and YFSETQ. V and J are truncated by 4 bases and 0 bases respectively, leaving an intervening sequence of 6 bases. The label giving this sample's time point can be read as: cycle 1 day 1 (C1D1), immediately before nivolumab initiation. All trial patients had relapsed after autologous stem cell transplantation, with cohorts A, B and C differing in prior brentuximab vedotin exposure. A Miltenyi CD4+ T cell isolation kit was used for magnetic negative selection to purify CD4+ T cells from thawed PBMCs. The trial cohort comprised fewer than 65 patients with relapsed/refractory classical Hodgkin lymphoma whose best overall responses were complete response, partial response or progressive disease. Trial patients were treated with single-agent nivolumab in the multi-cohort phase II CheckMate 205 trial. An independent review committee assessed best overall response using the 2007 International Working Group response criteria. PBMCs from the trial were collected at three points: immediately before nivolumab initiation (C1D1), and during therapy at cycle 2 day 1 and cycle 4 day 1. After peripheral blood was drawn into 8 mL Vacutainer Cell Preparation Tubes, PBMCs were isolated by centrifugation and then cryopreserved. Purified CD4+ and CD8+ fractions were prepared only for cases in which an additional PBMC sample was available. On LS columns in a quadroMACS separator, the magnetically labelled cells were depleted, and the flow-through was collected as the purified fraction.

The full study reports these points: Baseline TCR diversity was reported as lower in newly diagnosed patients than in healthy donors, and lower still in relapsed/refractory patients. Among trial patients, those achieving complete response had baseline diversity similar to that of newly diagnosed patients, while diversity was significantly lower in partial responders and progressors. The study was restricted to a single clinical trial cohort, and the causes of repertoire differences, possibly disease activity or prior therapy, were left undefined. Lower diversity was seen in patients whose nivolumab began less than 1 year after ASCT, and these patients were left out of later analyses so that immune reconstitution would not confound the results. A significant rise by C4D1 was seen in CD4+ but not CD8+ TCR diversity (p=0.0027 vs p=0.16), with the rise being most apparent in complete responders (p=0.02).

Note on this clone: Its antigen remains unidentified. No base qualities exist here, and no much larger clone lies one base off it.

The sequencing here drew on CD4+ T cells from blood, taken at baseline. The sequence joins TRBV5-1 to TRBJ2-3; there is no confident call for the D gene. This sequence was found in a human donor with classical Hodgkin lymphoma. The CDR3 is CASSPSSTDTQYF. The DNA sequence is as follows: TGCGCCAGCAGCCCATCAAGCACAGATACGCAGTATTTT.